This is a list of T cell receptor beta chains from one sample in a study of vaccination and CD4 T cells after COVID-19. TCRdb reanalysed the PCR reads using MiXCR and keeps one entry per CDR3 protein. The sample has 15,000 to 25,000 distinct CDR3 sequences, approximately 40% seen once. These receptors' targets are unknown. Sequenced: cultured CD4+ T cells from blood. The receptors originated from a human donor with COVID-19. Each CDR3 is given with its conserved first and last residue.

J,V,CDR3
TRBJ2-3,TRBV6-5,CASSYSRDTQYF
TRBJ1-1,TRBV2,CASRPPRENTEAFF
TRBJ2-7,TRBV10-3,CATRGRVTYEQYF
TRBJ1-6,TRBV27,CASTQTGVVNNSPLHF
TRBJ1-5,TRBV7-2,CASSLGQSRGPQHF
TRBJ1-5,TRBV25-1,CASSPPGNQPQHF
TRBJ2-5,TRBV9,CASSADGLAAQYF
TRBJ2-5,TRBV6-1,CASSRLAQETQYF
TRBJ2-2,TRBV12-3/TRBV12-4,CASSRDRAGTGELFF
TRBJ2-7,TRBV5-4,CASSSERAEQYF
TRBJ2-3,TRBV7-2,CASSRTAFDTDTQYF
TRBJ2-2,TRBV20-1,CSARDPSVSAGTGELFF
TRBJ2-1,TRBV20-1,CSAPLAGGLNEQFF
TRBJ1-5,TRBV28,CASSLGGGGDQPQHF
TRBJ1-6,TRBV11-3,CASQTNNSPLHF
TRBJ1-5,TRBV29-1,CSVGMGQMSQPQHF
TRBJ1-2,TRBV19,CASSTDRDRDYDYTF
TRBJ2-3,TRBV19,CASLQTSASTDTQYF
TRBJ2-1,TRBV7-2,CASSQTSNEQFF
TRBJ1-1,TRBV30,CAWREKNAFF
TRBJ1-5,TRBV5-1,CASSPQSGEQPQHF
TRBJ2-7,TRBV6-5,CASSSPGQGSYEQYF
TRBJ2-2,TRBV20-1,CSARFGGANTGELFF
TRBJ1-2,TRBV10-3,CATQRSRQGPHGYTF
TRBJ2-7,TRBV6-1,CATTSGGYEQYF
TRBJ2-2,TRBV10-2,CASEKGAGATGELFF
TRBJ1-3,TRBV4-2,CASSQDVGRGGGNTIYF
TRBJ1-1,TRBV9,CASSVSGEEAFF
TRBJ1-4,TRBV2,CASRVDTTNEKLFF
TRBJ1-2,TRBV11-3,CASSNWGGDGYTF
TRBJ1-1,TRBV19,CASSSLVSEAFF
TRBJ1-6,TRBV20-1,CSAAPGPSYNSPLHF
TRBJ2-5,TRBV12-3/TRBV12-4,CASSRDRSQETQYF
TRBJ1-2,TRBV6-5,CASSYSSGVDGYTF
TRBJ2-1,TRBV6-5,CASSSRLAGNNEQFF
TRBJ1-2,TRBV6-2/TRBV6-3,CASSYKMSGGYTF
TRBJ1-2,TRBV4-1,CASSQEDAGGGYGYTF
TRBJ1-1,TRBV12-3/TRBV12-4,CASSPTRVPTEAFF
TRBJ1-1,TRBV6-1,CASSERSAGRTEAFF
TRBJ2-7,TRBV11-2,CASSLAHGSNYEQYF
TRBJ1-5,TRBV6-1,CASRDKSLGQPQHF
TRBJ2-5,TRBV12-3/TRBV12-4,CASGVQETQYF
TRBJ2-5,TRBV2,CASSVKGETQYF
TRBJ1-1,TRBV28,CASSLMLNTEAFF
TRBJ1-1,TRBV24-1,CATSDTTGGNTEAFF
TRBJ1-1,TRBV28,CASSLTAAEAFF